These T cell receptor beta chains were read from a single sample in a study of cytomegalovirus exposure and HLA in healthy donors. The data were produced by immunoSEQ multiplex PCR, yet TCRdb's version contains in-frame clones alone and is incomplete. Of about 250,000 clones listed, less than 90% were seen once; the top ten hold around 13%. The sample taken for sequencing was PBMCs. The source is a man younger than 30 in good health and CMV-seropositive. CDR3s include the opening cysteine and the closing phenylalanine or tryptophan. A D gene is named only where the DNA matches it firmly. Only some rows state a clone size, as once, few, many or a class for expanded clones.

d_call,v_call,clone_size,j_call,cdr3_aa,cdr3_nt
.,TRBV9,.,TRBJ1-1,CASSVYGNTEAFF,TGTGCCAGCAGCGTTTATGGGAACACTGAAGCTTTCTTT
.,TRBV6-5,many,TRBJ2-7,CASSYSGLPIEQYF,TGTGCCAGCAGTTACTCCGGACTACCAATCGAGCAGTACTTC
.,TRBV9,.,TRBJ2-1,CASSASSVRYNEQFF,TGTGCCAGCAGCGCCTCTAGCGTAAGGTACAATGAGCAGTTCTTC
.,TRBV4-1,.,TRBJ2-7,CASSPQQGYEQYF,TGCGCCAGCAGCCCTCAACAGGGCTACGAGCAGTACTTC
TRBD1,TRBV4-3,.,TRBJ2-3,CASSLNPNRGRGTDTQYF,TGCGCCAGCAGCCTCAACCCGAACAGGGGGCGAGGGACAGATACGCAGTATTTT
TRBD1,TRBV5-1,.,TRBJ1-1,CASSLGQGGTEAFF,TGCGCCAGCAGCTTAGGACAGGGTGGCACTGAAGCTTTCTTT
TRBD1,TRBV18,.,TRBJ1-3,CASSPGQGAAGNTIYF,TGTGCCAGCTCTCCAGGACAGGGGGCAGCGGGAAACACCATATATTTT
TRBD2,TRBV27,once,TRBJ2-2,CASRRLAGVDGELFF,TGTGCCAGCAGACGACTAGCGGGAGTAGACGGGGAGCTGTTTTTT
.,TRBV5-4,.,TRBJ2-1,CASSRDASSYNEQFF,TGTGCCAGCAGCCGGGACGCCAGCTCCTACAATGAGCAGTTCTTC
TRBD2,TRBV11-2,.,TRBJ2-2,CASSPGLAYTGELFF,TGTGCCAGCAGCCCGGGACTAGCGTATACCGGGGAGCTGTTTTTT
.,TRBV10-3,.,TRBJ2-5,CAISEDTEGLGETQYF,TGTGCCATCAGTGAGGATACAGAGGGGTTGGGAGAGACCCAGTACTTC
.,TRBV29-1,.,TRBJ1-1,CSGSGHLNTEAFF,TGCAGCGGAAGTGGACACTTGAACACTGAAGCTTTCTTT
TRBD1,TRBV7-8,.,TRBJ1-5,CASGDRDAQPQHF,TGTGCCAGCGGGGACAGGGACGCTCAGCCCCAGCATTTT
TRBD2,TRBV18,.,TRBJ2-5,CASSLGLVQETQYF,TGTGCCAGCTCCCTGGGACTAGTACAAGAGACCCAGTACTTC
.,TRBV27,.,TRBJ1-3,CASRGGGNTIYF,TGTGCCAGCAGAGGGGGGGGAAACACCATATATTTT
.,TRBV5-1,.,TRBJ2-5,CASSLGQGGPETQYF,TGCGCCAGCAGCTTGGGCCAGGGGGGGCCAGAGACCCAGTACTTC
.,TRBV7-9,.,TRBJ1-4,CASMGDNEKLFF,TGTGCCAGCATGGGGGACAATGAAAAACTGTTTTTT
TRBD2,TRBV6-6,.,TRBJ2-1,CASSSSGLADNEQFF,TGTGCCAGCAGCTCTTCGGGACTAGCGGACAATGAGCAGTTCTTC
TRBD2,TRBV5-1,.,TRBJ2-7,CASSLSGAPYEQYF,TGCGCCAGCAGCTTGAGCGGGGCTCCCTACGAGCAGTACTTC
TRBD1,TRBV5-4,.,TRBJ2-7,CASSRGGQGYGEQYF,TGTGCCAGCAGCCGGGGTGGACAGGGGTACGGTGAGCAGTACTTC
TRBD1,TRBV5-4,.,TRBJ1-1,CASSLAHGTGGRTEAFF,TGTGCCAGCAGCTTGGCCCACGGGACAGGGGGCCGGACTGAAGCTTTCTTT
.,TRBV29-1,.,TRBJ1-2,CSVVQGYGYTF,TGCAGCGTTGTACAGGGCTATGGCTACACCTTC
.,TRBV19,.,TRBJ1-1,CASSIGSRETEAFF,TGTGCCAGTAGTATAGGCAGCAGGGAGACTGAAGCTTTCTTT
.,TRBV5-4,.,TRBJ2-1,CASSLASLVGDEQFF,TGTGCCAGCAGCTTGGCTTCACTAGTTGGCGATGAGCAGTTCTTC
.,TRBV2,.,TRBJ2-3,CASSVSRADTQYF,TGTGCCAGCAGTGTGAGTAGAGCAGATACGCAGTATTTT
TRBD2,TRBV6-1,.,TRBJ2-7,CASKPTSAAAYEQYF,TGTGCCAGCAAGCCAACTAGCGCAGCAGCCTACGAGCAGTACTTC
.,TRBV6-1,few,TRBJ2-7,CASSGSDGDSYEQYF,TGTGCCAGCAGTGGGTCGGACGGGGACTCCTACGAGCAGTACTTC
.,TRBV28,many,TRBJ1-2,CASTLGANYGYTF,TGTGCCAGCACCTTGGGGGCTAACTATGGCTACACCTTC
TRBD1,TRBV29-1,.,TRBJ2-7,CSGLSDRGGYEQYF,TGCAGCGGACTTTCGGACAGGGGAGGTTACGAGCAGTACTTC
.,TRBV12-2,.,TRBJ1-1,CASRLGSGRLTMNTEAFF,TGTGCAAGTCGCTTAGGGTCAGGGCGACTAACAATGAACACTGAAGCTTTCTTT
.,TRBV25-1,.,TRBJ1-5,CASSAGSNQPQHF,TGTGCCAGCAGTGCAGGGAGCAATCAGCCCCAGCATTTT
TRBD1,TRBV27,once,TRBJ1-1,CASSRGTGGNTEAFF,TGTGCCAGCAGTCGGGGGACAGGGGGGAACACTGAAGCTTTCTTT
.,TRBV30,.,TRBJ2-7,CAWSRPLREQYF,TGTGCCTGGAGTCGACCCCTCCGCGAGCAGTACTTC